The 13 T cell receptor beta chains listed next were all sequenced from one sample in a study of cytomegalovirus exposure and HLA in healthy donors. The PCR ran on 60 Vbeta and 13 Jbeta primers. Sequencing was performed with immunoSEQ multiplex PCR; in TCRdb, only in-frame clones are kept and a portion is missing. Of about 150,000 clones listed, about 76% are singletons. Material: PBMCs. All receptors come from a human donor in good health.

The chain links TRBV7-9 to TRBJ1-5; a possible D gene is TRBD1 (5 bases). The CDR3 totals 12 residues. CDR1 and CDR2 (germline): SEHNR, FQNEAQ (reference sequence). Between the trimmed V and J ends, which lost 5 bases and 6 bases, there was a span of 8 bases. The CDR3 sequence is CASSNQGQPQHF. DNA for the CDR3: TGTGCCAGCAGCAATCAGGGTCAGCCCCAGCATTTT.

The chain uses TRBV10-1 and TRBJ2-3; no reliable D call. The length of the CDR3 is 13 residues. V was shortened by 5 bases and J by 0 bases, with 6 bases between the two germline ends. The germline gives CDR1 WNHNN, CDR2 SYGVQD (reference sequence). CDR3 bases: TGCGCCAGCAGTCCAGTGAGCACAGATACGCAGTATTTT. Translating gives CASSPVSTDTQYF.

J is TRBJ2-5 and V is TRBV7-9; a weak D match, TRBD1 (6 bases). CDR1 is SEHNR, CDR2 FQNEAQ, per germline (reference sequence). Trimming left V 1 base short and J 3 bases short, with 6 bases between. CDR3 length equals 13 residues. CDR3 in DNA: TGTGCCAGCAGCTTAGACAGGGAAGAGACCCAGTACTTC. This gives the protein CASSLDREETQYF.

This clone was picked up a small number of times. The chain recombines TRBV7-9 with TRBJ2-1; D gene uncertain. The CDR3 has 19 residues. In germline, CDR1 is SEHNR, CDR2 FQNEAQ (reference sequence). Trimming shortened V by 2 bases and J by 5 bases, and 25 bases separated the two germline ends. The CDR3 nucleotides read TGTGCCAGCAGCTTATTGGCGCGAGGCCGAAACATACACAACAATGAGCAGTTCTTC. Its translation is CASSLLARGRNIHNNEQFF.

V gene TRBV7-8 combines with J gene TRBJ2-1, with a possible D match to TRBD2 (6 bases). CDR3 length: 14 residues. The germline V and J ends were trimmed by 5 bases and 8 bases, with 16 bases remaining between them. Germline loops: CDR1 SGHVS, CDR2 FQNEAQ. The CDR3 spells CASSQQAGKDEQFF. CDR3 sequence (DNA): TGTGCCAGCAGCCAACAAGCGGGTAAGGATGAGCAGTTCTTC.

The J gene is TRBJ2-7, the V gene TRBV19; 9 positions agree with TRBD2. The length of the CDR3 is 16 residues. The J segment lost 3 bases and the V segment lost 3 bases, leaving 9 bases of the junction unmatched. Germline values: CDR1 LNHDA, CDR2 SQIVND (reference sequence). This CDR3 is CASSIFSSGTGYEQYF. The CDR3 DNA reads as TGTGCCAGTAGTATCTTCTCTAGCGGGACCGGCTACGAGCAGTACTTC.

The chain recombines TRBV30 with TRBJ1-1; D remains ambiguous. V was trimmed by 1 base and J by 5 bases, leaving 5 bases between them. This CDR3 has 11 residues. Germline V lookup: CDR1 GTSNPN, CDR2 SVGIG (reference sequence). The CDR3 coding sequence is TGTGCCTGGAGTGCCCGGACTGAAGCTTTCTTT. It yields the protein CAWSARTEAFF.

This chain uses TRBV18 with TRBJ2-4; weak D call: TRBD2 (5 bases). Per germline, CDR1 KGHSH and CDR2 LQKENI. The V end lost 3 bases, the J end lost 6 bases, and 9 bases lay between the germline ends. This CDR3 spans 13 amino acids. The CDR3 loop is CASSPSGINIQYF. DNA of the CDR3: TGTGCCAGCTCACCTTCGGGGATAAACATTCAGTACTTC.

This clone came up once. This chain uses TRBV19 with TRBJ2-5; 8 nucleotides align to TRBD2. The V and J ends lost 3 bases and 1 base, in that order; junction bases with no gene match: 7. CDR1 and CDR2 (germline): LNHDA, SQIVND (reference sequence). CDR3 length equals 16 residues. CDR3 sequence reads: CASSIGPGGSQETQYF. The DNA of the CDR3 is TGTGCCAGTAGTATTGGTCCGGGGGGGTCCCAAGAGACCCAGTACTTC.

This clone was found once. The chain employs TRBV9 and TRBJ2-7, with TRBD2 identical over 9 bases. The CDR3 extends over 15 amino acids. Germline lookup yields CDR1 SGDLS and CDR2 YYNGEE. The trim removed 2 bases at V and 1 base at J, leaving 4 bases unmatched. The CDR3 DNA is TGTGCCAGCAGCGTTGCTGCGGGAGGGTCCTACGAGCAGTACTTC. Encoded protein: CASSVAAGGSYEQYF.

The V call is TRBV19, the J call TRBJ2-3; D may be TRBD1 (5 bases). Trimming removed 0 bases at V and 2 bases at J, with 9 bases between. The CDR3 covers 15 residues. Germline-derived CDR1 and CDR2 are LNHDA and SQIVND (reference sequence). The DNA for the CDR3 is TGTGCCAGTAGTATAGAAAGGGGCCCCACAGATACGCAGTATTTT. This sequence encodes CASSIERGPTDTQYF.

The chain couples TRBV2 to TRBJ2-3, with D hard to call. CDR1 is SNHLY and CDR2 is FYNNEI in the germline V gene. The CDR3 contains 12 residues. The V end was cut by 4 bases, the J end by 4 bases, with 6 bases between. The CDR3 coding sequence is TGTGCCAGCAGTGGTTTAGCAGATACGCAGTATTTT. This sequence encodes CASSGLADTQYF.

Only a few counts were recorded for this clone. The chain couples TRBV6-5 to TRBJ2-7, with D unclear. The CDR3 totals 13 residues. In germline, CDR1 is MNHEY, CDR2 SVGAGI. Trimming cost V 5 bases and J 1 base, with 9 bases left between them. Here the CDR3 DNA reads TGTGCCAGCAGTGAGGCGGATTCCTACGAGCAGTACTTC. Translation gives CASSEADSYEQYF.